This T cell receptor beta chain was captured by sequencing in a study of cytomegalovirus exposure and HLA in healthy donors. Study-level information: The 100 to 150 validation repertoires were reported in a later analysis to have been generated on the same platform as the 500 to 700 first-cohort repertoires.

Whole-study results and caveats: In vitro work confirmed that a few CMV-associated chains recognize CMV antigens.

The CDR3 consists of 15 residues. Per germline, CDR1 LGHNA and CDR2 YSLEER. V lost 3 bases to trimming and J lost 4 bases; unmatched junction nucleotides: 5. On this clone itself: Its antigen is unknown.

The donors belonged to the approximately 130-subject validation cohort, separate from the roughly 600-subject first cohort. Profiling relied on immunoSEQ multiplex PCR, and the TCRdb table lists in-frame clones only, not all of them. The repertoire holds about 74,000 clones, with 94% as singletons. Sequencing used PBMCs. This clonotype was obtained from a woman between 18 and 30 years old in good health and CMV-seropositive. The genes are TRBV4-3 and TRBJ1-4; TRBD1 matches at 7 bases. The chain's CDR3 is CASSHDRVVNEKLFF. The DNA of the CDR3 is TGCGCCAGCAGCCACGACAGGGTTGTTAATGAAAAACTGTTTTTT.